The 10 T cell receptor beta chains below come from one sample, sequenced in a study of blood T cell repertoires in COVID-19. The data were produced by immunoSEQ multiplex PCR, yet TCRdb's version contains in-frame clones alone and is incomplete. Of tens of thousands of clones in the sample, 85% to 90% were seen once. Sequencing input: peripheral blood. The receptors were gathered from a woman aged 70-85 years with acute or convalescent COVID-19.

V is TRBV11-2 and J is TRBJ2-3, with D possibly matching TRBD2 (5 bases). Germline CDR1 is SGHAT and CDR2 is FQNNGV. V was pared by 3 bases and J by 2 bases, with 9 bases between. There are 14 residues in the CDR3. The CDR3 reads CASSFSTNTDTQYF. CDR3 nucleotides: TGTGCCAGCAGCTTCTCGACTAACACAGATACGCAGTATTTT.

V gene TRBV19 combines with J gene TRBJ1-5, with 8 positions matching TRBD1. The CDR3 is 16 residues long. J was trimmed by 3 bases and V by 5 bases; bases with no gene match: 9. CDR1 LNHDA and CDR2 SQIVND come from the germline V gene (reference sequence). For the CDR3, the DNA is TGTGCCAGTAGTCCAACAGACAGGGGATACAATCAGCCCCAGCATTTT. It codes for CASSPTDRGYNQPQHF.

V is TRBV28 and J is TRBJ2-1; 7 bases match TRBD2. J gave up 4 bases and V 2 bases, and 8 bases lay outside the gene matches. Germline CDR1 reads MDHEN; CDR2 reads SYDVKM. This CDR3 spans 16 amino acids. Here the CDR3 reads CASSLAGGEGYNEQFF. CDR3 coding DNA: TGTGCCAGCAGTTTAGCGGGTGGGGAGGGTTACAATGAGCAGTTCTTC. Drawing the rest from reference TRBV28 and TRBJ2-1, the complete variable domain is DVKVTQSSRYLVKRTGEKVFLECVQDMDHENMFWYRQDPGLGLRLIYFSYDVKMKEKGDIPEGYSVSREKKERFSLILESASTNQTSMYLCASSLAGGEGYNEQFFGPGTRLTVL.

V usage is TRBV5-1 and J usage is TRBJ2-6; 7 bases map to TRBD2. Germline-derived CDR1 and CDR2 are SGHRS and YFSETQ. The ends lost 0 bases at V and 0 bases at J; junction bases unmatched: 6. This CDR3 is built from 18 residues. This CDR3 is CASSLGGRAISGANVLTF. CDR3 DNA sequence: TGCGCCAGCAGCTTGGGAGGGAGGGCTATCTCTGGGGCCAACGTCCTGACTTTC.

The V gene is TRBV7-8, the J gene TRBJ2-3, with 11 bases matching TRBD1. The CDR3 length is 16 residues. The germline gives CDR1 SGHVS, CDR2 FQNEAQ. V trimming: 1 base; J trimming: 5 bases; junction bases outside the gene matches: 5. The CDR3 sequence is CASSLVGTGGLDTQYF. The DNA for the CDR3 is TGTGCCAGCAGCTTAGTCGGGACAGGGGGTCTAGATACGCAGTATTTT.

This clone was seen just once. The CDR3: CASLSYNEQFF. The CDR3 DNA reads TGTGCCAGCCTTTCCTACAATGAGCAGTTCTTC. V usage is TRBV28 and J usage is TRBJ2-1; D ambiguous. Germline CDR1 reads MDHEN; CDR2 reads SYDVKM. Trimming took 8 bases from V and 1 from J, leaving 3 bases between them. The CDR3 is 11 residues long.

The chain links TRBV10-3 to TRBJ2-7; D uncertain. Germline assignment: CDR1 ENHRY and CDR2 SYGVKD. V shed 4 bases and J shed 1 base, with 5 bases lying between them. CDR3 length: 12 residues. The CDR3 here is CAISGGSYEQYV. CDR3 DNA sequence: TGTGCCATCAGTGGCGGTTCCTACGAGCAGTACGTC.

The table lists this clone with a count of one. The chain recombines TRBV7-8 with TRBJ2-7; D not certain. This CDR3 contains 14 residues. Germline V CDR1 and CDR2: SGHVS, FQNEAQ. Trimming shortened V by 1 base and J by 6 bases, and 13 bases separated the two germline ends. CDR3 DNA: TGTGCCAGCAGCTTAGAAGGCAGGTCCCCCGAGCAGTACGTC. Translation: CASSLEGRSPEQYV.

The chain has TRBV11-1 and TRBJ1-1; D might be TRBD1 (6 bases). The CDR3 consists of 13 residues. Germline V CDR1 and CDR2: SGHAT, FQDESV (reference sequence). V was shortened by 1 base and J by 7 bases, with 10 bases between the two germline ends. In DNA form, the CDR3 reads TGTGCCAGCAGCTTAGGCAGGGGATTTGAAGCTTTCTTT. Its protein is CASSLGRGFEAFF. The full variable domain, with the rest looked up from reference TRBV11-1 and TRBJ1-1, is EAEVAQSPRYKITEKSQAVAFWCDPISGHATLYWYRQILGQGPELLVQFQDESVVDDSQLPKDRFSAERLKGVDSTLKIQPAELGDSAMYLCASSLGRGFEAFFGQGTRLTVV.

J is TRBJ1-6 and V is TRBV2, with D possibly being TRBD1 (5 bases). The V end lost 4 bases, the J end lost 8 bases, and 15 bases lay between the germline ends. This CDR3 is 15 amino acids long. Looked up from germline, CDR1 is SNHLY and CDR2 is FYNNEI. CDR3 sequence: CASSVGDWGDSPLHF. In DNA form, the CDR3 reads TGTGCCAGCAGTGTGGGGGACTGGGGGGATTCACCCCTCCACTTT.